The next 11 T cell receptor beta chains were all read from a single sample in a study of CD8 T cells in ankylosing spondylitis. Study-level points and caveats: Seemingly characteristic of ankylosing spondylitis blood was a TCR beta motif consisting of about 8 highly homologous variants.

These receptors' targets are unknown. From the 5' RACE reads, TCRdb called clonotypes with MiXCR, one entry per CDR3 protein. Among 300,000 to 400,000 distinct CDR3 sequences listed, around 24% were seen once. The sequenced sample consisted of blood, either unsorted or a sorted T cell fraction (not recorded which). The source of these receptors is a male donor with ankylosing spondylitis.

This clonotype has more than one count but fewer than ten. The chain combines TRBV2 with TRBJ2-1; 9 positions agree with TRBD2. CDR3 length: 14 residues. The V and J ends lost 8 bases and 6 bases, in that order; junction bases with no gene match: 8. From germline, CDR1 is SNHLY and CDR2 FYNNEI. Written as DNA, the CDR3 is TGTGCCAGCCGAAGGCTAGCGGGACCCAATGAGCAGTTCTTC. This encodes CASRRLAGPNEQFF.

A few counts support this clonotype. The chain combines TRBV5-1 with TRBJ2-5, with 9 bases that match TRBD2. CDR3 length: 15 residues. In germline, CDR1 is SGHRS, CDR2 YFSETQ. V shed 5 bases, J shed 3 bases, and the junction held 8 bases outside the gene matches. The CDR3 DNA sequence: TGCGCCAGCAGGATCATAGCGGGAGCGGAAGAGACCCAGTACTTC. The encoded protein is CASRIIAGAEETQYF.

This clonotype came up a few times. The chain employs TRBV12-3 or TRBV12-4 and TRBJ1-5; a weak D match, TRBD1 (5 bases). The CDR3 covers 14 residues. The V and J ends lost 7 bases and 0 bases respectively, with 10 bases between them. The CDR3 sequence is CASTSGTSNQPQHF. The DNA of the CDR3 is TGTGCCAGCACCTCAGGGACTAGCAATCAGCCCCAGCATTTT.

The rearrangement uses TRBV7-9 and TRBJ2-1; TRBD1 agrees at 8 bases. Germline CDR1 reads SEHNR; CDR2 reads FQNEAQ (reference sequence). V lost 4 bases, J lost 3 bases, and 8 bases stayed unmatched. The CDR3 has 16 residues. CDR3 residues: CASSSPTDRVYNEQFF. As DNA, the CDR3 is TGTGCCAGCAGCTCCCCTACGGACAGGGTCTACAATGAGCAGTTCTTC. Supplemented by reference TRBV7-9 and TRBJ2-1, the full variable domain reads DTGVSQNPRHKITKRGQNVTFRCDPISEHNRLYWYRQTLGQGPEFLTYFQNEAQLEKSRLLSDRFSAERPKGSFSTLEIQRTEQGDSAMYLCASSSPTDRVYNEQFFGPGTRLTVL.

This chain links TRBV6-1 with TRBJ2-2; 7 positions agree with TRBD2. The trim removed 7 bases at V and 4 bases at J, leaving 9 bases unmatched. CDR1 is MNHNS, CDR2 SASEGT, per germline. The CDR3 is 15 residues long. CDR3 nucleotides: TGTGCCAGCATGAACGCGGGAGTGGGCACCGGGGAGCTGTTTTTT. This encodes CASMNAGVGTGELFF.

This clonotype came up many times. The chain's CDR3 is CASSFRDSSYNEQFF. The CDR3, as DNA: TGCGCCAGCAGCTTCCGGGACTCCTCCTACAATGAGCAGTTCTTC. This sequence joins TRBV5-1 and TRBJ2-1; tentatively, D is TRBD2 (6 bases). Deletions cut 2 bases from V and 0 bases from J, with 9 bases between. CDR1 SGHRS and CDR2 YFSETQ come from the germline V gene. The CDR3 is made up of 15 amino acids. Supplemented by reference TRBV5-1 and TRBJ2-1, the full variable domain reads KAGVTQTPRYLIKTRGQQVTLSCSPISGHRSVSWYQQTPGQGLQFLFEYFSETQRNKGNFPGRFSGRQFSNSRSEMNVSTLELGDSALYLCASSFRDSSYNEQFFGPGTRLTVL.

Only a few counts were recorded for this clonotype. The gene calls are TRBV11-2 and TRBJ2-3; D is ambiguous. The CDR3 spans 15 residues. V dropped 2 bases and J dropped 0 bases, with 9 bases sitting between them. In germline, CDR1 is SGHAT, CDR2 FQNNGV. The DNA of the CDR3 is TGTGCCAGCAGCTTATTGATCGGAAGCACAGATACGCAGTATTTT. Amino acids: CASSLLIGSTDTQYF. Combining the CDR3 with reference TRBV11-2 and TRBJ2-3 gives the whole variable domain EAGVAQSPRYKIIEKRQSVAFWCNPISGHATLYWYQQILGQGPKLLIQFQNNGVVDDSQLPKDRFSAERLKGVDSTLKIQPAKLEDSAVYLCASSLLIGSTDTQYFGPGTRLTVL.

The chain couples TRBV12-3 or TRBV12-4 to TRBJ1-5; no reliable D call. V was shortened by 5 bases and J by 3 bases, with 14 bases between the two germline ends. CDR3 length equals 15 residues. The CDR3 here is CASSPSRGHNQPQHF. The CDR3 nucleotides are TGTGCCAGCAGTCCATCCCGCGGCCACAATCAGCCCCAGCATTTT.

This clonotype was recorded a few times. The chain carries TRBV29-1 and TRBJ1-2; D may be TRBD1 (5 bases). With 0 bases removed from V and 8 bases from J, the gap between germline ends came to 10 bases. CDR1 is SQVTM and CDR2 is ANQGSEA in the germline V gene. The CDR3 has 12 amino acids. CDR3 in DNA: TGCAGCGTTGAAGAGGGAGGGGAGGGCTACACCTTC. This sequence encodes CSVEEGGEGYTF.

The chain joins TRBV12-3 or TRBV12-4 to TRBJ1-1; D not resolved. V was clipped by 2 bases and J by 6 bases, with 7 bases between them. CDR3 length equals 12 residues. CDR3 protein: CASSLTRAEAFF. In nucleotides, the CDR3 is TGTGCCAGCAGTTTAACTAGGGCTGAAGCTTTCTTT.

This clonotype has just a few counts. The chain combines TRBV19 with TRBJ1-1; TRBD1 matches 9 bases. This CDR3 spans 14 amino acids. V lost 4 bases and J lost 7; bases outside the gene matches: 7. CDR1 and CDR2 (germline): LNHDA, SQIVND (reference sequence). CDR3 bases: TGTGCCAGTAGTAAGGGCCCGGGACAGGGTGAAGCTTTCTTT. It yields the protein CASSKGPGQGEAFF.